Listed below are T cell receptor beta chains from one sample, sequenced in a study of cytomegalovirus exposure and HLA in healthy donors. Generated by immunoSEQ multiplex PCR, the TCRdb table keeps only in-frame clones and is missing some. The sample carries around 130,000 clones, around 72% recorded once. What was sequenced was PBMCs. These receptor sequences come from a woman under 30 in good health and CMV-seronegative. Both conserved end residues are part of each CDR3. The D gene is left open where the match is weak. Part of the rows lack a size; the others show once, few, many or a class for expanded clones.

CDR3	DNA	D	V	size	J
CSVGTGVFDQPQHF	TGCAGCGTCGGGACAGGGGTATTTGATCAGCCCCAGCATTTT	TRBD1	TRBV29-1	-	TRBJ1-5
CASSQDVGARQGYNEQFF	TGCGCCAGCAGCCAAGATGTTGGGGCCCGTCAAGGATACAATGAGCAGTTCTTC	-	TRBV4-1	-	TRBJ2-1
CASTSGTSGFRNEQFF	TGCGCCAGCACGTCCGGGACTAGCGGTTTTCGGAATGAGCAGTTCTTC	TRBD2	TRBV5-1	-	TRBJ2-1
CAWSALVYSEQFF	TGTGCCTGGAGTGCCCTAGTCTATAGTGAGCAGTTCTTC	-	TRBV30	few	TRBJ2-1
CASSPTGMNTEAFF	TGTGCCAGCAGCCCGACCGGGATGAACACTGAAGCTTTCTTT	-	TRBV9	-	TRBJ1-1
CASSPGGTSGRSYNEQFF	TGTGCCAGTAGTCCAGGAGGGACTAGCGGGAGGAGTTACAATGAGCAGTTCTTC	TRBD2	TRBV19	few	TRBJ2-1
CASSSRGLPEAFF	TGTGCCAGCAGCTCCAGGGGGCTACCTGAAGCTTTCTTT	TRBD1	TRBV5-4	-	TRBJ1-1
CASRITPGLALNEQFF	TGTGCCAGCAGAATAACACCGGGACTAGCGTTAAATGAGCAGTTCTTC	TRBD2	TRBV9	-	TRBJ2-1
CASRELAEDEQFF	TGTGCCAGTCGGGAGTTGGCGGAGGATGAGCAGTTCTTC	-	TRBV19	-	TRBJ2-1
CASSTQGHQPQHF	TGTGCCAGTAGTACACAGGGACACCAGCCCCAGCATTTT	-	TRBV19	-	TRBJ1-5
CASSFGQAGGTNEQFF	TGTGCCAGCAGCTTTGGACAAGCAGGGGGTACGAATGAGCAGTTCTTC	TRBD1	TRBV11-2	-	TRBJ2-1
CAISEYGGSGANVLTF	TGTGCCATCAGTGAGTACGGGGGCTCTGGGGCCAACGTCCTGACTTTC	-	TRBV10-3	few	TRBJ2-6
CASSARETTDTQYF	TGTGCCAGTAGTGCCCGGGAGACCACAGATACGCAGTATTTT	-	TRBV19	-	TRBJ2-3
CAWSVRAGGSPYNEQFF	TGTGCCTGGAGTGTTAGAGCAGGCGGGAGCCCCTACAATGAGCAGTTCTTC	TRBD2	TRBV30	-	TRBJ2-1
CASSEGQQISYEQYF	TGTGCCAGCAGCGAGGGACAGCAAATCTCCTACGAGCAGTACTTC	TRBD1	TRBV7-9	many	TRBJ2-7
CASSYSEQGYEQYF	TGTGCCAGCAGTTACTCGGAACAGGGATACGAGCAGTACTTC	-	TRBV6-5	few	TRBJ2-7
CASSPDREAKNIQYF	TGCGCCAGCAGCCCGGACAGGGAAGCCAAAAACATTCAGTACTTC	TRBD1	TRBV5-1	-	TRBJ2-4
CASSARVDGELFF	TGTGCCAGCAGCGCACGGGTCGACGGGGAGCTGTTTTTT	-	TRBV9	once	TRBJ2-2